The 29 T cell receptor beta chains below all came from one sample that was sequenced in a study of CD8+ T cells in alopecia areata. Following RNA extraction, reverse transcription yielded cDNA that acted as the sequencing template. Profiled with immunoSEQ multiplex PCR; TCRdb holds only in-frame clones, not every one. This table holds about 15,000 clones, roughly three fifths found once. Samples from alopecia areata patients were lesional scalp punch biopsies and peripheral blood. What was sequenced was skin. The receptor source for this set is a human donor with alopecia areata.

This rearrangement joins TRBV4-1 to TRBJ1-2, with 9 bases identical to TRBD1. This CDR3 comprises 14 residues. The V segment lost 0 bases and the J segment 5 bases; nucleotides outside the gene matches: 1. Looked up from germline, CDR1 is MGHRA and CDR2 is YSYEKL. Here the CDR3 DNA reads TGCGCCAGCAGCCAAGAAGGGACAGGGTATGGCTACACCTTC. Translated: CASSQEGTGYGYTF.

The CDR3 bases are TGTGCCAGCAGCTTATACTCCAATGAGCAGTTCTTC. Encoded protein: CASSLYSNEQFF. V usage is TRBV7-2 and J usage is TRBJ2-1; no reliable D call. V was cut by 2 bases and J by 6 bases, with 5 bases left in between. CDR1 SGHTA and CDR2 FQGNSA come from the germline V gene. The CDR3 contains 12 residues.

V usage is TRBV11-2 and J usage is TRBJ2-1; possibly TRBD1 or TRBD2 for D (5 bases each). Germline V CDR1 and CDR2: SGHAT, FQNNGV. CDR3 length: 16 residues. The V end was cut by 5 bases, the J end by 0 bases, with 14 bases between. The CDR3 loop is CASSPSEGSSYNEQFF. CDR3 nucleotides: TGTGCCAGCAGCCCATCAGAGGGGAGCTCCTACAATGAGCAGTTCTTC.

The chain recombines TRBV10-3 with TRBJ1-3; D not resolved. The CDR3 has 13 amino acids. The germline gives CDR1 ENHRY, CDR2 SYGVKD. Trimming left V 8 bases short and J 0 bases short, with 8 bases between. The CDR3 DNA follows: TGTGCCATCTCGGGGAGCTCTGGAAACACCATATATTTT. Amino acids: CAISGSSGNTIYF.

The chain couples TRBV5-4 to TRBJ1-5; possible D gene TRBD1, 6 bases. The V end was cut by 5 bases, the J end by 7 bases, with 19 bases between. The CDR3 sequence is 15 residues long. Per the germline V gene, CDR1 is SGHNT and CDR2 is YYREEE (reference sequence). The CDR3 here is CASSVGPGEEQPQHF. The CDR3 bases are TGTGCCAGCAGTGTTGGGCCAGGGGAAGAGCAGCCCCAGCATTTT.

The chain recombines TRBV7-6 with TRBJ2-1; TRBD2 matches at 9 bases. Germline CDR1 SGHVS, CDR2 FNYEAQ. The CDR3 contains 15 residues. V was clipped by 1 base and J by 6 bases; unmatched bases: 4. The CDR3 DNA reads as TGTGCCAGCAGCTTAGGGCTAGCGGGACCCAATGAGCAGTTCTTC. This codes for CASSLGLAGPNEQFF. The full variable domain, with the rest looked up from reference TRBV7-6 and TRBJ2-1, is GAGVSQSPRYKVTKRGQDVALRCDPISGHVSLYWYRQALGQGPEFLTYFNYEAQQDKSGLPNDRFSAERPEGSISTLTIQRTEQRDSAMYRCASSLGLAGPNEQFFGPGTRLTVL.

This chain uses TRBV4-1 with TRBJ2-7; D remains unclear. This CDR3 has 15 residues. The germline V and J ends were trimmed by 4 bases and 2 bases, with 15 bases remaining between them. Germline CDR1 and CDR2: MGHRA and YSYEKL. Written as DNA, the CDR3 is TGCGCCAGCAGCCTGGACGGCGACACTACCTACGAGCAGTACTTC. Translating it yields CASSLDGDTTYEQYF.

V is TRBV19 and J is TRBJ2-7, with a weak D call TRBD2 (5 bases). CDR3 length equals 16 residues. Germline CDR1 and CDR2: LNHDA and SQIVND (reference sequence). V gave up 4 bases and J gave up 2 bases, with 18 bases separating them. The CDR3 sequence is CASSTGPERVAYEQYF. CDR3 in DNA: TGTGCCAGTAGTACCGGTCCCGAGAGGGTTGCCTACGAGCAGTACTTC.

Only a few counts were recorded for this clone. This same CDR3 is encoded by further DNA sequences in the sample. The chain carries TRBV7-8 and TRBJ2-2; 8 nucleotides agree with TRBD2. Germline lookup yields CDR1 SGHVS and CDR2 FQNEAQ. The CDR3 extends over 16 amino acids. V trimming: 2 bases; J trimming: 6 bases; junction bases outside the gene matches: 8. CDR3 amino acids: CASSLSSAGGSGELFF. The CDR3 nucleotides are TGTGCCAGCAGCTTATCTTCGGCGGGGGGCTCCGGGGAGCTGTTTTTT.

This clone was picked up one time. This rearrangement joins TRBV28 to TRBJ2-2, with D perhaps TRBD1 (6 bases). V lost 4 bases and J 0 bases, leaving 9 bases between the germline ends. The CDR3 totals 15 residues. In germline, CDR1 is MDHEN, CDR2 SYDVKM. The DNA of the CDR3 is TGTGCCAGCAGTTCCCGGGACACGAACACCGGGGAGCTGTTTTTT. This gives the protein CASSSRDTNTGELFF.

This clone was seen only a few times. V gene TRBV27 combines with J gene TRBJ1-1; D possibly corresponds to TRBD1 (5 bases). Germline assignment: CDR1 MNHEY and CDR2 SMNVEV (reference sequence). V was trimmed by 6 bases and J by 1 base, leaving 9 bases between them. This CDR3 spans 13 amino acids. The CDR3 nucleotides are TGTGCCAGCAGGATTGGGGCGAACACTGAAGCTTTCTTT. Translated: CASRIGANTEAFF.

The chain uses TRBV30 and TRBJ2-3; D may correspond to TRBD1 or TRBD2 (5 bases each). The germline V gene encodes CDR1 GTSNPN and CDR2 SVGIG (reference sequence). This CDR3 has 12 amino acids. The CDR3 DNA sequence: TGTGCGGGCCCGGGACCCACAGATACGCAGTATTTT. Protein sequence: CAGPGPTDTQYF.

The V gene is TRBV6-1, the J gene TRBJ1-3; D not resolved. From germline, CDR1 is MNHNS and CDR2 SASEGT. The V end lost 4 bases, the J end lost 0 bases, and 10 bases lay between the germline ends. This CDR3 is built from 15 residues. CDR3 in DNA: TGTGCCAGCAGTGGAAGACGGTTCTCTGGAAACACCATATATTTT. It codes for CASSGRRFSGNTIYF.

The V and J genes are TRBV6-5 and TRBJ1-3, with D possibly being TRBD1 (6 bases). The CDR3 consists of 15 residues. Per the germline V gene, CDR1 is MNHEY and CDR2 is SVGAGI. Trimming shortened V by 7 bases and J by 0 bases, and 13 bases separated the two germline ends. The CDR3 region is CASKAGTLSGNTIYF. The CDR3 coding sequence is TGTGCCAGCAAAGCCGGGACACTCTCTGGAAACACCATATATTTT.

The J gene is TRBJ2-7, the V gene TRBV19; perhaps TRBD2 as D (5 bases). The CDR3 has 14 amino acids. V dropped 6 bases and J dropped 4 bases, with 16 bases sitting between them. Germline CDR1 LNHDA, CDR2 SQIVND (reference sequence). As DNA, the CDR3 is TGTGCCAGTAGCGCCGGCAGGCGAGGGTACGAGCAGTACTTC. This gives the protein CASSAGRRGYEQYF.

V usage is TRBV19 and J usage is TRBJ1-5, with TRBD1 as a possible D gene (6 bases). Germline CDR1 LNHDA, CDR2 SQIVND (reference sequence). V was clipped by 6 bases and J by 5 bases, with 14 bases between them. This CDR3 spans 14 amino acids. CDR3 protein: CASSGLGGYQPQHF. CDR3 sequence (DNA): TGTGCCAGTAGCGGACTTGGGGGCTATCAGCCCCAGCATTTT.

The chain combines TRBV27 with TRBJ2-7, with 11 bases identical to TRBD2. J was trimmed by 6 bases and V by 5 bases; bases with no gene match: 9. Germline V gives CDR1 MNHEY, CDR2 SMNVEV (reference sequence). The CDR3 contains 15 residues. The CDR3 sequence: CASSPIAGGSGEQYF. The DNA of the CDR3 is TGTGCCAGCAGTCCCATAGCGGGAGGGTCTGGCGAGCAGTACTTC.

In its sample, this clone was seen a few times. The J gene is TRBJ2-3, the V gene TRBV14; D possibly corresponds to TRBD2 (5 bases). Germline-derived CDR1 and CDR2 are SGHDN and FVKESK. The CDR3 runs 18 residues. The V and J ends lost 5 bases and 0 bases respectively, with 21 bases between them. The CDR3 sequence is CASSKRRWLAQSTDTQYF. The CDR3 nucleotides are TGTGCCAGCAGCAAAAGGAGATGGCTAGCCCAGAGCACAGATACGCAGTATTTT.

This clone was counted only a few times. The genes are TRBV2 and TRBJ1-2; a weak D match, TRBD1 (6 bases). The CDR3 totals 13 residues. The germline V gene encodes CDR1 SNHLY and CDR2 FYNNEI. Trimming shortened V by 6 bases and J by 3 bases, and 11 bases separated the two germline ends. As DNA, the CDR3 is TGTGCCAGCAGCAGGGACAAGGACTATGGCTACACCTTC. This translates into CASSRDKDYGYTF.

The chain recombines TRBV28 with TRBJ2-1; 12 bases match TRBD2. V gave up 4 bases and J gave up 10 bases; unmatched junction bases: 20. CDR1 is MDHEN and CDR2 is SYDVKM in the germline V gene. The CDR3 sequence is 19 residues long. CDR3 in DNA: TGTGCCAGCAGTTCTCGACTACTAGCGGGAGGCCCACCCAATGAGGAGCAGTTCTTC. It yields the protein CASSSRLLAGGPPNEEQFF.

This chain uses TRBV5-1 with TRBJ2-7; 9 nucleotides align to TRBD1. The V gene end was trimmed by 0 bases and the J gene end by 1 base; junction bases not matched to a gene: 17. Per the germline V gene, CDR1 is SGHRS and CDR2 is YFSETQ. The CDR3 consists of 20 residues. The CDR3 sequence: CASSLEVRTGVLPPSYEQYF. Written as DNA, the CDR3 is TGCGCCAGCAGCTTGGAGGTCCGGACAGGGGTTCTCCCCCCGTCCTACGAGCAGTACTTC.

This clone was recorded a few times. The gene calls are TRBV19 and TRBJ2-3; tentative D call: TRBD2 (6 bases). V was trimmed by 5 bases and J by 0 bases, leaving 15 bases between them. Germline V lookup: CDR1 LNHDA, CDR2 SQIVND (reference sequence). This CDR3 contains 16 residues. The CDR3 spells CASSATGTSSTDTQYF. CDR3 coding DNA: TGTGCCAGTAGTGCAACCGGGACTTCTAGCACAGATACGCAGTATTTT.

CDR3 DNA sequence: TGTGCCAGCAGACCCACGGGACAGGTCAACTCTGGAAACACCATATATTTT. This codes for CASRPTGQVNSGNTIYF. This chain joins TRBV27 and TRBJ1-3; TRBD1 matches 8 bases. V was clipped by 6 bases and J by 0 bases; unmatched bases: 10. CDR3 length equals 17 residues. CDR1 and CDR2 (germline): MNHEY, SMNVEV (reference sequence).

Turning to this clone: A read error is likely here: a far larger clone is one base away. Other DNA sequences from this sample encode an identical CDR3 as well. V usage is TRBV6-1 and J usage is TRBJ2-1, with no clear D. Germline V gene lookup returns CDR1 MNHNS and CDR2 SASEGT. The CDR3 spans 13 residues. The CDR3 loop reads CASPGRSYNEQFF. The CDR3 DNA sequence: TGCGCCAGTCCAGGCCGCTCCTACAATGAGCAGTTCTTC.

The chain couples TRBV18 to TRBJ2-1, with 12 bases matching TRBD2. Trimming took 0 bases from V and 6 from J; bases not matched to a gene: 3. CDR1 and CDR2 (germline): KGHSH, LQKENI. The CDR3 runs 16 residues. The CDR3 bases are TGTGCCAGCTCACCACCCCCTAGCGGGAGGGCCAATGAGCAGTTCTTC. This sequence encodes CASSPPPSGRANEQFF.

The chain is built from TRBV5-6 and TRBJ2-7, with 11 bases that match TRBD1. With V trimmed by 0 bases and J by 6 bases, 5 bases remained unmatched. The CDR3 is made up of 15 amino acids. Per germline, CDR1 SGHDT and CDR2 YYEEEE. The CDR3 nucleotides read TGTGCCAGCAGCTTGGGCGGACAGGGGGCAGGCGAGCAGTACTTC. Protein: CASSLGGQGAGEQYF.

The J gene is TRBJ2-2, the V gene TRBV7-8; no reliable D call. The CDR3 covers 17 residues. The germline V gene encodes CDR1 SGHVS and CDR2 FQNEAQ. Trimming pared 4 bases from V and 4 bases from J, leaving 19 bases between. CDR3 sequence (DNA): TGTGCCAGCAGCTCCGGACGGAACTATCCTCTCACCGGGGAGCTGTTTTTT. Residues: CASSSGRNYPLTGELFF.

This clone was counted a few times. The chain employs TRBV7-8 and TRBJ2-1; TRBD1 agrees at 8 bases. The germline V gene has CDR1 SGHVS and CDR2 FQNEAQ. This CDR3 is 15 amino acids long. The junction had 7 bases not matched to a gene; V was cut back by 0 bases and J by 9 bases. CDR3 region: CASSLAGTGMGEQFF. Written as DNA, the CDR3 is TGTGCCAGCAGCTTAGCCGGGACAGGAATGGGTGAGCAGTTCTTC.

V gene TRBV5-1 combines with J gene TRBJ2-1, with TRBD2 matching over 11 bases. CDR1 is SGHRS and CDR2 is YFSETQ in the germline V gene. J lost 8 bases, V lost 4 bases, and 32 bases had no gene match. The CDR3 sequence is 23 residues long. DNA of the CDR3: TGCGCCAGCAGCCTGTGGCCGACTAGCGGGGTGACGACTTCCATAAGGTTAACGTATGAGCAGTTCTTC. Translated: CASSLWPTSGVTTSIRLTYEQFF.